The 5 T cell receptor beta chains below were found in one sample sequenced in a study of cytomegalovirus exposure and HLA in healthy donors. The PCR had 60 Vbeta and 13 Jbeta primers. The assay was immunoSEQ multiplex PCR, and TCRdb's table has in-frame clones only and misses some. Of roughly 190,000 clones listed, about 70% are singletons. Sequencing input: PBMCs. The receptor set was obtained from a woman younger than 45 in good health and CMV-seronegative.

Points on this clone: Within the sample, other DNA sequences also encode this same CDR3. CDR3 in DNA: TGCGCCAGCAGCTTGAGGACTGGGAACACTGAAGCTTTCTTT. Residues: CASSLRTGNTEAFF. This rearrangement joins TRBV5-1 to TRBJ1-1; D gene ambiguous. The V end was cut by 1 base, the J end by 1 base, with 8 bases between. Germline V CDR1 and CDR2: SGHRS, YFSETQ. The CDR3 sequence is 14 residues long.

The V call is TRBV7-8, the J call TRBJ2-7; TRBD1 matches 10 bases. The ends lost 3 bases at V and 6 bases at J; junction bases unmatched: 17. The CDR3 contains 18 residues. Germline lookup yields CDR1 SGHVS and CDR2 FQNEAQ. The CDR3 loop is CASSFRRGGQGRFSEQYF. The DNA for the CDR3 is TGTGCCAGCAGCTTCCGGAGGGGGGGACAGGGGAGATTTTCCGAGCAGTACTTC.

The rearrangement joins TRBV5-6 to TRBJ2-1, with a possible D match to TRBD1 (6 bases). V lost 1 base and J 5 bases, leaving 13 bases between the germline ends. Germline CDR1 SGHDT, CDR2 YYEEEE. The CDR3 is made up of 15 amino acids. The CDR3, as DNA: TGTGCCAGCAGCTTGAACGGCAGGGGTAACAATGAGCAGTTCTTC. Its protein is CASSLNGRGNNEQFF.

The V and J genes are TRBV2 and TRBJ2-2, with 7 bases lining up with TRBD2. The CDR3 length is 15 residues. Germline CDR1 and CDR2: SNHLY and FYNNEI. Trimming cost V 6 bases and J 4 bases; bases outside gene matches: 8. The CDR3 nucleotides are TGTGCCAGCAGACGGACTAGGACGGGCACCGGGGAGCTGTTTTTT. Encoded protein: CASRRTRTGTGELFF.

This clone was detected many times. This chain uses TRBV19 with TRBJ2-1, with 9 positions matching TRBD1. After removal of 7 bases from V and 0 bases from J, the junction contained 10 bases not matched to a gene. CDR3 length equals 17 residues. CDR1 is LNHDA, CDR2 SQIVND, per germline (reference sequence). The CDR3: CASTSTGTGPSYNEQFF. For the CDR3, the DNA is TGTGCCAGTACCTCGACCGGGACAGGGCCCTCCTACAATGAGCAGTTCTTC.